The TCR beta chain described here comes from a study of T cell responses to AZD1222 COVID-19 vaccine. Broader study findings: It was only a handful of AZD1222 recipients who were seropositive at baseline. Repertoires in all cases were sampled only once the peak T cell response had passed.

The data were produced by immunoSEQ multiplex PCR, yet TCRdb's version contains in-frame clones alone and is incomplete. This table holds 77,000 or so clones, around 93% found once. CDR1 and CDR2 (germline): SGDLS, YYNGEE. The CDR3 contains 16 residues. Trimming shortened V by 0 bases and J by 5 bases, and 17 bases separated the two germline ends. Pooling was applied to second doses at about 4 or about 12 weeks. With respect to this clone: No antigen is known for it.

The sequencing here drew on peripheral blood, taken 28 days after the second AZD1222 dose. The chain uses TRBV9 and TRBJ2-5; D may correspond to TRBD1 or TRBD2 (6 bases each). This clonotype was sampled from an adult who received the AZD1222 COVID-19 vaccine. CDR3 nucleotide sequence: TGTGCCAGCAGCGTAGAGGGGGGAGATTTGCGGGAGACCCAGTACTTC. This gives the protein CASSVEGGDLRETQYF.